A selection of T cell receptor beta chains follows, all from one sample in a study of shared clonotypes between healthy human individuals. The repertoire was sequenced with immunoSEQ multiplex PCR; TCRdb's copy has only in-frame clones and lacks some. The sample has roughly 570,000 clones, 95% to 98% seen once. The specimen sequenced was naive CD8+ T cells sorted from blood. These receptors were obtained from a man aged 25-45 years in good health. The CDR3 runs from the conserved cysteine through the conserved F or W. D genes are given only for firm matches. The listing skips clone size in some rows; elsewhere it reads once, few, many or a size class.

v_call,j_call,d_call,clone_size,cdr3_length,cdr3_aa,cdr3_nt
TRBV4-3,TRBJ2-1,TRBD2,-,17,CASSQDLTSGNYNEQFF,TGCGCCAGCAGCCAAGACCTGACTAGCGGGAACTACAATGAGCAGTTCTTC
TRBV27,TRBJ2-7,-,-,13,CASSHLGDYEQYF,TGTGCCAGCAGTCACCTTGGTGACTACGAGCAGTACTTC
TRBV30,TRBJ2-7,-,-,13,CAWSDSSLREQYF,TGTGCCTGGAGTGACAGCTCCCTCCGGGAGCAGTACTTC
TRBV28,TRBJ2-7,-,-,17,CASSFRQDSPTTYEQYF,TGTGCCAGCAGTTTCAGACAGGACTCTCCGACTACCTACGAGCAGTACTTC
TRBV5-1,TRBJ2-5,TRBD2,-,17,CASSPTSGREIEETQYF,TGCGCCAGCAGCCCGACTAGCGGGAGGGAGATTGAAGAGACCCAGTACTTC
TRBV9,TRBJ2-1,-,-,17,CASSVVPGDSSYNEQFF,TGTGCCAGCAGCGTAGTTCCCGGAGACAGTAGCTACAATGAGCAGTTCTTC
TRBV7-2,TRBJ2-7,-,-,15,CASSLGLALDYEQYF,TGTGCCAGCAGCTTAGGGCTAGCCTTAGACTACGAGCAGTACTTC
TRBV5-1,TRBJ2-7,TRBD1,-,15,CASSLVADREYEQYF,TGCGCCAGCAGCTTGGTAGCAGACAGGGAGTACGAGCAGTACTTC
TRBV27,TRBJ2-1,-,-,15,CASCLTGSSYNEQFF,TGTGCCAGCTGCTTGACAGGAAGCTCCTACAATGAGCAGTTCTTC
TRBV11-3,TRBJ2-5,-,-,13,CASSLLPQETQYF,TGTGCCAGCAGCTTATTACCCCAAGAGACCCAGTACTTC
TRBV2,TRBJ1-2,-,once,17,CASLADAPGLGSYGYTF,TGTGCCAGCCTTGCAGATGCCCCCGGGCTAGGGTCCTATGGCTACACCTTC
TRBV5-4,TRBJ2-7,-,-,14,CASNEVGEPYEQYF,TGTGCCAGCAACGAGGTGGGTGAGCCCTACGAGCAGTACTTC
TRBV6-1,TRBJ2-7,-,-,13,CASSEAPVYEQYF,TGTGCCAGCAGTGAAGCGCCGGTGTACGAGCAGTACTTC
TRBV7-9,TRBJ2-7,TRBD2,-,12,CASSFGLAEQYF,TGTGCCAGCAGCTTTGGACTAGCGGAGCAGTACTTC
TRBV7-8,TRBJ2-7,-,once,16,CASSPPFVGLLYEQYF,TGTGCCAGCAGCCCGCCGTTTGTCGGACTGTTATACGAGCAGTACTTC
TRBV11-2,TRBJ1-5,-,-,16,CASRSPNRVKDQPQHF,TGTGCCAGCAGATCACCCAACAGGGTCAAGGATCAGCCCCAGCATTTT
TRBV27,TRBJ2-1,-,-,12,CATSPLGDEQFF,TGTGCCACCTCACCCCTGGGGGATGAGCAGTTCTTC
TRBV19,TRBJ1-5,TRBD1,once,16,CASRDRGREPYQPQHF,TGTGCCAGCCGGGACAGGGGGCGCGAGCCGTATCAGCCCCAGCATTTT
TRBV7-3,TRBJ2-1,TRBD2,-,16,CASSPGASGRAYEQFF,TGTGCCAGCAGCCCCGGGGCTAGCGGGAGGGCCTATGAGCAGTTCTTC
TRBV6-5,TRBJ1-1,-,-,12,CASSSVNTEAFF,TGTGCCAGCAGTTCAGTGAACACTGAAGCTTTCTTT
TRBV5-1,TRBJ1-2,TRBD1,-,15,CASSAQTGDRYGYTF,TGCGCCAGCAGCGCACAGACAGGGGACCGCTATGGCTACACCTTC
TRBV5-4,TRBJ2-1,TRBD1,-,16,CASSFSGTGISDEQFF,TGTGCCAGCAGCTTTTCCGGGACAGGGATATCGGATGAGCAGTTCTTC
TRBV2,TRBJ2-2,TRBD1,-,14,CASRPGQGAGELFF,TGTGCCAGCAGACCGGGACAGGGGGCCGGGGAGCTGTTTTTT
TRBV18,TRBJ1-1,-,-,15,CASSRGGVANTEAFF,TGTGCCAGCTCACGCGGGGGTGTAGCGAACACTGAAGCTTTCTTT
TRBV2,TRBJ1-1,-,once,14,CASSEGGRNTEAFF,TGTGCCAGCAGTGAAGGGGGCAGGAACACTGAAGCTTTCTTT
TRBV5-1,TRBJ2-1,-,-,15,CASSLEVPSYNEQFF,TGCGCCAGCAGCTTGGAGGTCCCGTCCTACAATGAGCAGTTCTTC
TRBV4-1,TRBJ2-2,TRBD2,-,17,CASSQEGGTMNTGELFF,TGCGCCAGCAGCCAAGAAGGCGGGACTATGAACACCGGGGAGCTGTTTTTT
TRBV28,TRBJ2-1,-,-,14,CASNDPRGYNEQFF,TGTGCCAGCAACGACCCGAGAGGGTACAATGAGCAGTTCTTC
TRBV9,TRBJ2-3,TRBD2,-,14,CASSASGSTDTQYF,TGTGCCAGCAGCGCTAGCGGGAGCACAGATACGCAGTATTTT
TRBV2,TRBJ2-1,TRBD2,-,16,CASERSTSGTYNEQFF,TGTGCCAGCGAGCGCTCCACTAGCGGGACATACAATGAGCAGTTCTTC
TRBV27,TRBJ2-7,TRBD2,-,12,CASRTSGDEQYF,TGTGCCAGCCGGACTAGCGGAGACGAGCAGTACTTC
TRBV7-2,TRBJ1-4,-,-,15,CASSPLGATNEKLFF,TGTGCCAGCAGCCCATTGGGAGCAACTAATGAAAAACTGTTTTTT
TRBV10-1,TRBJ1-2,TRBD1,-,13,CASSRDRASGYTF,TGCGCCAGCAGCCGGGACAGGGCGTCTGGCTACACCTTC
TRBV11-2,TRBJ2-5,TRBD2,once,17,CASSSLTSGRALETQYF,TGTGCCAGCAGCTCCCTGACTAGCGGGAGGGCCTTAGAGACCCAGTACTTC
TRBV7-9,TRBJ2-3,-,-,15,CASSRPTSSTDTQYF,TGTGCCAGCAGCCGGCCCACTAGTAGCACAGATACGCAGTATTTT
TRBV25-1,TRBJ2-2,-,few,11,CASSRVGELFF,TGTGCCAGCAGCCGCGTGGGGGAGCTGTTTTTT
TRBV7-6,TRBJ1-5,-,-,15,CASSRGPWSGKPQHF,TGTGCCAGCAGCCGGGGACCGTGGTCAGGAAAGCCCCAGCATTTT
TRBV28,TRBJ2-7,-,-,13,CASRPMRGYEQYF,TGTGCCAGCAGACCAATGAGGGGCTACGAGCAGTACTTC
TRBV4-1,TRBJ2-3,TRBD1,-,15,CASSQRQGQSDTQYF,TGCGCCAGCAGCCAAAGACAGGGGCAGTCAGATACGCAGTATTTT
TRBV5-1,TRBJ1-1,-,once,15,CASSSGRGKNTEAFF,TGCGCCAGCAGCTCCGGACGTGGGAAGAACACTGAAGCTTTCTTT
TRBV25-1,TRBJ2-7,-,-,12,CASSDSWHEQYF,TGTGCCAGCAGTGATAGCTGGCACGAGCAGTACTTC
TRBV28,TRBJ2-2,TRBD1,-,16,CASSGPGQGNTGELFF,TGTGCCAGCAGCGGCCCGGGACAGGGGAACACCGGGGAGCTGTTTTTT
TRBV7-9,TRBJ2-3,TRBD1,-,16,CASSLEGARSTDTQYF,TGTGCCAGCAGCTTAGAGGGGGCCAGATCCACAGATACGCAGTATTTT